Detailed here is one TCR beta chain. The target antigen is unknown. One entry per CDR3 protein, called by TCRdb with MiXCR from the RACE reads. Among more than 150,000 distinct CDR3 sequences listed, roughly 30% were seen once. This sample stems from a study of human T cells and chemical hapten exposure. General study findings and limits: TCRs above 1 in 1000 frequency stayed constant with DPC sensitization.

The CDR3 totals 13 residues. Germline loops: CDR1 LGHNA, CDR2 YNFKEQ. Trimming stripped 1 base from V and 2 bases from J, with 4 bases between. Regarding time point: pre-sensitization, week 0. The treatment is: therapeutic diphenylcyclopropenone sensitization with weekly scalp DPC. Sequenced material: whole blood, taken in connection with sensitization to the hapten diphenylcyclopropenone (DPC). The chain recombines TRBV4-2 with TRBJ2-3; no reliable D call. This clonotype originated in a woman younger than 45 with alopecia areata. Some clones in this sample may be carry-over from other donors' samples. This chain's CDR3 is CASSQVSTDTQYF. The CDR3 nucleotides are TGTGCCAGCAGCCAAGTCTCCACAGATACGCAGTATTTT.